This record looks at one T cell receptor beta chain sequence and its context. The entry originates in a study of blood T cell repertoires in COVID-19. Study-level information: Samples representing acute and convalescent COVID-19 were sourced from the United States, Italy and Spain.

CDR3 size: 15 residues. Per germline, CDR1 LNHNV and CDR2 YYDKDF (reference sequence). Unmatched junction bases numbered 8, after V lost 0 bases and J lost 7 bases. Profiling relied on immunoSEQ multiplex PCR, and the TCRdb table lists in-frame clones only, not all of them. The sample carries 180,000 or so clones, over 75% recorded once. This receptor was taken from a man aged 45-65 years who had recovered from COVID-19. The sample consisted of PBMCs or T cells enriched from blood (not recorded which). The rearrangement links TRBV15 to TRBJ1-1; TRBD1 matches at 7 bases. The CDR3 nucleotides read TGTGCCACCAGCAGAGATCAGGGGGGCCTAGATGAAGCTTTCTTT. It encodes CATSRDQGGLDEAFF.